Below are 17 T cell receptor beta chains sequenced from a single sample in a study of blood T cell repertoires in COVID-19. Assay: immunoSEQ multiplex PCR; the TCRdb copy retains only in-frame clones and omits some. The data show roughly 150,000 clones, around 89% seen once. The sample taken for sequencing was peripheral blood. The receptors stem from a woman aged 35 to 49 with acute or convalescent COVID-19.

This clone was counted a single time. The V call is TRBV5-4, the J call TRBJ1-3; no reliable D call. This CDR3 spans 13 amino acids. Germline V CDR1 and CDR2: SGHNT, YYREEE (reference sequence). The ends were cut back, 2 bases at V and 3 bases at J, with 6 bases in the middle. The CDR3 coding sequence is TGTGCCAGCAGCTTTGGAGGTGGAAACACCATATATTTT. Residues: CASSFGGGNTIYF.

In this sample, this clone turned up once. The chain employs TRBV6-1 and TRBJ2-2; tentative D call: TRBD2 (5 bases). This CDR3 has 13 residues. Germline lookup yields CDR1 MNHNS and CDR2 SASEGT. The V end was cut by 2 bases, the J end by 6 bases, with 7 bases between. CDR3 loop: CASSERGSGELFF. CDR3 bases: TGTGCCAGCAGTGAACGGGGATCCGGGGAGCTGTTTTTT.

The chain couples TRBV6-5 to TRBJ1-5; D unclear. Germline CDR1 is MNHEY and CDR2 is SVGAGI. V was trimmed by 6 bases and J by 6 bases, leaving 18 bases between them. The CDR3 runs to 15 residues. The CDR3 DNA sequence: TGTGCCAGCAGATCTCCTACCGAGGGTATTCAGCCCCAGCATTTT. Its translation is CASRSPTEGIQPQHF.

V is TRBV7-9 and J is TRBJ1-4; 8 nucleotides align to TRBD1. Germline V gene data show CDR1 as SEHNR and CDR2 as FQNEAQ (reference sequence). J lost 6 bases, V lost 5 bases, and 11 bases had no gene match. The CDR3 has 16 amino acids. Written as DNA, the CDR3 is TGTGCCAGCAGCCCATTAGGACAGGGCGGGTATGAAAAACTGTTTTTT. It yields the protein CASSPLGQGGYEKLFF.

J is TRBJ2-7 and V is TRBV28; D not resolved. The ends were cut back, 6 bases at V and 1 base at J, with 10 bases in the middle. CDR1 is MDHEN, CDR2 SYDVKM, per germline. This CDR3 is 13 amino acids long. The CDR3: CASRKSGSYEQYF. The CDR3 nucleotides read TGTGCCAGCAGAAAGTCCGGGTCCTACGAGCAGTACTTC.

V is TRBV3-1 (or the pseudogene TRBV3-2) and J is TRBJ1-1; weak D call: TRBD1 (6 bases). The germline V gene has CDR1 LGHDT and CDR2 YNNKEL (reference sequence). The CDR3 runs to 14 residues. Trimming removed 3 bases at V and 2 bases at J, with 10 bases between. CDR3 nucleotide sequence: TGTGCCAGCAGCCAGGGGACAACCAACACTGAAGCTTTCTTT. It yields the protein CASSQGTTNTEAFF.

The rearrangement joins TRBV19 to TRBJ2-7; D gene ambiguous. Germline loops: CDR1 LNHDA, CDR2 SQIVND (reference sequence). CDR3 size: 13 residues. V shed 2 bases and J shed 6 bases, with 11 bases lying between them. The CDR3 loop reads CASSISRFSEQYF. In DNA, the CDR3 is TGTGCCAGTAGTATATCGCGGTTTAGCGAGCAGTACTTC.

Here the CDR3 reads CASKKGALGETQYF. The CDR3 DNA reads as TGTGCCAGCAAGAAGGGGGCGCTTGGGGAGACCCAGTACTTC. V and J are TRBV6-5 and TRBJ2-5; 7 nucleotides match TRBD1. V gave up 7 bases and J gave up 5 bases; unmatched junction bases: 10. From germline, CDR1 is MNHEY and CDR2 SVGAGI. The length of the CDR3 is 14 residues.

The chain links TRBV7-2 to TRBJ2-3; no clear D gene. V dropped 1 base and J dropped 0 bases, with 14 bases sitting between them. The V gene's germline CDR1 is SGHTA and CDR2 FQGNSA. The CDR3 loop spans 17 amino acids. CDR3 region: CASSLVSWYTSTDTQYF. The CDR3 nucleotides read TGTGCCAGCAGCTTAGTATCGTGGTATACTAGCACAGATACGCAGTATTTT.

The CDR3 nucleotides are TGTGCCAGCAGTTACCACGGGACAACATTCGAGTTCTTC. Amino acids: CASSYHGTTFEFF. This chain joins TRBV6-5 and TRBJ2-1, with D perhaps TRBD1 (6 bases). CDR1 is MNHEY, CDR2 SVGAGI, per germline. V gave up 2 bases and J gave up 14 bases, with 16 bases separating them. This CDR3 has 13 amino acids.

The J gene is TRBJ2-2, the V gene TRBV15; 9 nucleotides align to TRBD1. V trimming: 1 base; J trimming: 6 bases; junction bases outside the gene matches: 3. This CDR3 spans 15 amino acids. The V gene's germline CDR1 is LNHNV and CDR2 YYDKDF (reference sequence). In DNA, the CDR3 is TGTGCCACCAGCAGAGGACAGGGGGGGCCCGGGGAGCTGTTTTTT. It is translated as CATSRGQGGPGELFF.

The chain recombines TRBV19 with TRBJ1-6; TRBD1 is a possible D gene (5 bases). The germline CDR1 and CDR2 sequences are LNHDA and SQIVND (reference sequence). V was trimmed by 7 bases and J by 6 bases, leaving 13 bases between them. The CDR3 is made up of 14 amino acids. The CDR3 bases are TGTGCCAGTAACCACGGGCAGGGTAATTCACCCCTCCACTTT. Amino acids: CASNHGQGNSPLHF.

This sequence joins TRBV5-5 and TRBJ2-7; D remains ambiguous. The CDR3 sequence is 13 residues long. Deletions cut 0 bases from V and 5 bases from J, with 9 bases between. Germline V lookup: CDR1 SGHKS, CDR2 YYEKEE (reference sequence). The CDR3 DNA is TGTGCCAGCAGCTTGGTAGATGTTAACGAGCAGTACTTC. It encodes CASSLVDVNEQYF.

J is TRBJ1-2 and V is TRBV4-1; tentatively, D is TRBD1 (6 bases). Germline V lookup: CDR1 MGHRA, CDR2 YSYEKL. Trimming removed 0 bases at V and 7 bases at J, with 15 bases between. This CDR3 has 15 amino acids. The CDR3 sequence: CASSQDSGELVGYTF. Here the CDR3 DNA reads TGCGCCAGCAGCCAAGATTCAGGGGAATTGGTTGGCTACACCTTC.

The rearrangement uses TRBV24-1 and TRBJ2-4, with TRBD2 identical over 7 bases. The junction had 4 bases not matched to a gene; V was cut back by 5 bases and J by 4 bases. Germline lookup yields CDR1 KGHDR and CDR2 SFDVKD. There are 14 residues in the CDR3. Written as DNA, the CDR3 is TGTGCCACCAGTGCGAGCGGGGAGAAAAACATTCAGTACTTC. Protein sequence: CATSASGEKNIQYF.

This clone was seen a handful of times. This chain links TRBV19 with TRBJ1-5; the D is unclear. Germline lookup yields CDR1 LNHDA and CDR2 SQIVND (reference sequence). The CDR3 spans 14 residues. Trimming took 4 bases from V and 2 from J, leaving 9 bases between them. CDR3 nucleotide sequence: TGTGCCAGTAGTACGAGGAATGGCAATCAGCCCCAGCATTTT. Amino acids: CASSTRNGNQPQHF.

This rearrangement joins TRBV5-1 to TRBJ2-1; D call uncertain. The CDR3 is made up of 15 amino acids. V lost 0 bases and J lost 0, with 7 bases in between. Germline assignment: CDR1 SGHRS and CDR2 YFSETQ. This CDR3 reads CASSLVVSSYNEQFF. In DNA, the CDR3 is TGCGCCAGCAGCTTGGTGGTGAGCTCCTACAATGAGCAGTTCTTC. The full variable domain, with the rest looked up from reference TRBV5-1 and TRBJ2-1, is KAGVTQTPRYLIKTRGQQVTLSCSPISGHRSVSWYQQTPGQGLQFLFEYFSETQRNKGNFPGRFSGRQFSNSRSEMNVSTLELGDSALYLCASSLVVSSYNEQFFGPGTRLTVL.